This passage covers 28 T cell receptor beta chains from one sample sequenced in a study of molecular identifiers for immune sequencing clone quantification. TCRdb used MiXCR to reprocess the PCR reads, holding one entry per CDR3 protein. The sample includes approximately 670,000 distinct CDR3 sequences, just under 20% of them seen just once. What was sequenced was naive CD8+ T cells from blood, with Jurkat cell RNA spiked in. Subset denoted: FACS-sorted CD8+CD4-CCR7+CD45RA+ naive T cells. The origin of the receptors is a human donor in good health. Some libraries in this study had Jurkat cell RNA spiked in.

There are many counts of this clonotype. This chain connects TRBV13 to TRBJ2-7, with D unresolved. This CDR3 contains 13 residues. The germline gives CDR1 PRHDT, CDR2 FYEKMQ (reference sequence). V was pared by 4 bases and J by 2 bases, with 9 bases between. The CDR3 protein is CASSYTQAYEQYF. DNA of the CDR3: TGTGCCAGCAGCTACACGCAGGCCTACGAGCAGTACTTC.

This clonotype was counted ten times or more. The CDR3 DNA follows: TGTGCCACCGGAACCGGGACAGGGGGGTCCAACGAGCAGTACTTC. Amino acids: CATGTGTGGSNEQYF. The J gene is TRBJ2-7, the V gene TRBV27; 11 nucleotides align to TRBD1. Germline CDR1 reads MNHEY; CDR2 reads SMNVEV (reference sequence). V was clipped by 10 bases and J by 5 bases; unmatched bases: 13. The CDR3 covers 15 residues.

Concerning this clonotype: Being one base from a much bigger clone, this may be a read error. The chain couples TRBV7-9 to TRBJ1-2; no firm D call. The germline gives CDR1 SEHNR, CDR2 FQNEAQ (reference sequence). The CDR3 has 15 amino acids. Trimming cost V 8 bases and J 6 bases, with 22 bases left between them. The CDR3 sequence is CASDSQRLALDGYTF. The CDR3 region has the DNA TGTGCCAGCGACTCACAACGCCTGGCCCTCGATGGCTACACCTTC.

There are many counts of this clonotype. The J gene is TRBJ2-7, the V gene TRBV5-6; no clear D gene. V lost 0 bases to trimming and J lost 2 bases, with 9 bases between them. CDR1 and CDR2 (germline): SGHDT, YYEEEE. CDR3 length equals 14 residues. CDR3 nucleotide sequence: TGTGCCAGCAGCTTGGAAGGCCGCGCCTACGAGCAGTACTTC. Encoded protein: CASSLEGRAYEQYF.

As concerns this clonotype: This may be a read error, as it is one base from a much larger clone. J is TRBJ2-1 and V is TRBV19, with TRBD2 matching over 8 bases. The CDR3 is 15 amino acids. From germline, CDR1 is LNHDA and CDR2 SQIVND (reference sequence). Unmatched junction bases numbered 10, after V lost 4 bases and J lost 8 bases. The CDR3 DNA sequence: TGTGCCAGTAGTACTGGGACTAGGGGATACGATGAGCAGTTCTTC. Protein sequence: CASSTGTRGYDEQFF.

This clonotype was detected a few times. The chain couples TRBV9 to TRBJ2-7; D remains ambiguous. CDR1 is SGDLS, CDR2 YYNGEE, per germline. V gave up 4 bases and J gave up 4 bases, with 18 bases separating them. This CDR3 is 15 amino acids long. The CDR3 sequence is CASSPSGAFFYEQYF. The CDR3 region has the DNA TGTGCCAGCAGCCCAAGTGGCGCTTTTTTTTACGAGCAGTACTTC.

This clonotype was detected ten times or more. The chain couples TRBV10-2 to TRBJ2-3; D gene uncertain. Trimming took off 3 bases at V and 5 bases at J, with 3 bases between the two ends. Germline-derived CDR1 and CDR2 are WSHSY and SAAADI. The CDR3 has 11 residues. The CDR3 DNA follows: TGCGCCAGCAGTGAAATAGATACGCAGTATTTT. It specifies CASSEIDTQYF.

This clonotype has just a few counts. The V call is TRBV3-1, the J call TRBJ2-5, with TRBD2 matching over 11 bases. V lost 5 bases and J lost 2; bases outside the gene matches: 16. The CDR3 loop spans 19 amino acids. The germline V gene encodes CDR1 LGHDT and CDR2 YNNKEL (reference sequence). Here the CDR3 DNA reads TGTGCCAGCAGCGACGAAACCGCTAGCGGGGGGCTGCGACAAGAGACCCAGTACTTC. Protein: CASSDETASGGLRQETQYF.

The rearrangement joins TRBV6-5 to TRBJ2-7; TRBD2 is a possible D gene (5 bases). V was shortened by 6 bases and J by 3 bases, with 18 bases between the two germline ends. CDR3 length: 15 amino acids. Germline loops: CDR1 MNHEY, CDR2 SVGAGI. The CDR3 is CASSRTRDSHYEQYF. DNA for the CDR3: TGTGCCAGCAGCCGTACGAGGGATAGCCACTACGAGCAGTACTTC.

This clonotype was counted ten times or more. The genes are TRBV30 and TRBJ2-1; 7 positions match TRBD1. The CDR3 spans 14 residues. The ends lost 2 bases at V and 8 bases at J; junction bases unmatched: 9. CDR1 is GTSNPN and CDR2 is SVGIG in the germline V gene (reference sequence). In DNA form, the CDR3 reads TGTGCCTGGAGTTTAGGCAGGGGGTCGGATGAGCAGTTCTTC. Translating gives CAWSLGRGSDEQFF. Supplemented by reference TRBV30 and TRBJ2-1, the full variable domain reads SQTIHQWPATLVQPVGSPLSLECTVEGTSNPNLYWYRQAAGRGLQLLFYSVGIGQISSEVPQNLSASRPQDRQFILSSKKLLLSDSGFYLCAWSLGRGSDEQFFGPGTRLTVL.

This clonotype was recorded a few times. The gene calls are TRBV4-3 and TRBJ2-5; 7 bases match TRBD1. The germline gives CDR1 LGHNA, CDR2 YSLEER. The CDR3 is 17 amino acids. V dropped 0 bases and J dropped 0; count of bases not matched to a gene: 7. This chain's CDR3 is CASSQDVAGGNQETQYF. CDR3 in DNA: TGCGCCAGCAGCCAAGATGTGGCAGGGGGAAACCAAGAGACCCAGTACTTC.

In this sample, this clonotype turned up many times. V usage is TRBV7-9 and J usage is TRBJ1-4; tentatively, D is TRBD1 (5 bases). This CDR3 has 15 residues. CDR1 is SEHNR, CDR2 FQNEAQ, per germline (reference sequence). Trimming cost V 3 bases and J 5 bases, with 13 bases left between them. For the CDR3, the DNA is TGTGCCAGCAGCTTCGCCAGAGGGGACAATGAAAAACTGTTTTTT. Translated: CASSFARGDNEKLFF.

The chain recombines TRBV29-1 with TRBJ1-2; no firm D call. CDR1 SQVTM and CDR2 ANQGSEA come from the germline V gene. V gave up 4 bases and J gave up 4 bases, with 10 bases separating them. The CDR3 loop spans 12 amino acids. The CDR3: CSVGPGLYGYTF. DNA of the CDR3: TGCAGCGTTGGTCCAGGCCTCTATGGCTACACCTTC.

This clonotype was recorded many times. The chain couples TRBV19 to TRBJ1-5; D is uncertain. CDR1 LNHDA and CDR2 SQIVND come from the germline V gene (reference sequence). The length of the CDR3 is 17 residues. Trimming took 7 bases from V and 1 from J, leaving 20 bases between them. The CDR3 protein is CASTGQDPSKSNQPQHF. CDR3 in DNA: TGTGCCAGTACCGGGCAGGACCCTTCCAAGAGCAATCAGCCCCAGCATTTT.

CDR3 coding DNA: TGTGCCAGCAGCTCGACGTTTCTTTTTGAGGGACAGGGGTCCTACGAGCAGTACTTC. Protein product: CASSSTFLFEGQGSYEQYF. The chain employs TRBV7-9 and TRBJ2-7; 10 nucleotides align to TRBD1. The trim removed 4 bases at V and 1 base at J, leaving 16 bases unmatched. This CDR3 is built from 19 residues. Germline V lookup: CDR1 SEHNR, CDR2 FQNEAQ (reference sequence).

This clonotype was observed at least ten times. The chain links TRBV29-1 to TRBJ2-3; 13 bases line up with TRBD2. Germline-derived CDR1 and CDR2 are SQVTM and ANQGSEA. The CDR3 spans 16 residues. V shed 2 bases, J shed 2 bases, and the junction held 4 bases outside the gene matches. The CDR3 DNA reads TGCAGCGTTGAATGGACTAGCGGGAGTCTCACAGATACGCAGTATTTT. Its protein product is CSVEWTSGSLTDTQYF.

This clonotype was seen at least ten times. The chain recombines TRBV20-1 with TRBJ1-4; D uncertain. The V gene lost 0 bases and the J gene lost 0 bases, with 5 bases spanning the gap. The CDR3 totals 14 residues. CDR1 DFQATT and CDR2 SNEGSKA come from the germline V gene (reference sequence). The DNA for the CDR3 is TGCAGTGCTAGAGACAGTACAACTAATGAAAAACTGTTTTTT. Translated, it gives CSARDSTTNEKLFF.

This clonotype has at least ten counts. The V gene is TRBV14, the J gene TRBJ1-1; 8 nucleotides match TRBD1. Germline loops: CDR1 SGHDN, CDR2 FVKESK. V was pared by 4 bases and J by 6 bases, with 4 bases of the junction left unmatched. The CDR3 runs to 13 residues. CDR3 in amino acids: CASSLDRGAEAFF. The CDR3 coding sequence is TGTGCCAGCAGCCTCGACAGGGGAGCTGAAGCTTTCTTT. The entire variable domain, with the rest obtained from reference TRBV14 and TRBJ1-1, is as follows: EAGVTQFPSHSVIEKGQTVTLRCDPISGHDNLYWYRRVMGKEIKFLLHFVKESKQDESGMPNNRFLAERTGGTYSTLKVQPAELEDSGVYFCASSLDRGAEAFFGQGTRLTVV.

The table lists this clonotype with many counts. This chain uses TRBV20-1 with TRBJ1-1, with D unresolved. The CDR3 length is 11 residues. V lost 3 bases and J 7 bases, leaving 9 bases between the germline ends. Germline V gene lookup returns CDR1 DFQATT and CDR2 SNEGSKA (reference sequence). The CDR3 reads CSASWGLEAFF. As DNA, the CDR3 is TGCAGTGCTAGCTGGGGTCTTGAAGCTTTCTTT.

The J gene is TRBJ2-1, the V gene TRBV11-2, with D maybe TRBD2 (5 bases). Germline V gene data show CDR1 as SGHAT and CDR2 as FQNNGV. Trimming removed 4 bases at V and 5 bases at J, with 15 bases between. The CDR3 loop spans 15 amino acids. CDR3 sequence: CASSSRTGSDNEQFF. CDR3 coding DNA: TGTGCCAGCAGCTCGCGGACTGGATCGGACAATGAGCAGTTCTTC.

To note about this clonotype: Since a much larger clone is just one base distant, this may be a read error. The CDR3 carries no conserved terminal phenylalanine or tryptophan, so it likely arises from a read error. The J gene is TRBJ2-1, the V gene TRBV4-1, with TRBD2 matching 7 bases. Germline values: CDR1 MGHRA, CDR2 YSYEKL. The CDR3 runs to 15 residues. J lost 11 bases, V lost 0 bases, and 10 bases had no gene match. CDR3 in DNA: TGCGCCAGCAGCCAAGAGGCTAGCGGTATGGGGAAGCAGTTCCTC. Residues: CASSQEASGMGKQFL.

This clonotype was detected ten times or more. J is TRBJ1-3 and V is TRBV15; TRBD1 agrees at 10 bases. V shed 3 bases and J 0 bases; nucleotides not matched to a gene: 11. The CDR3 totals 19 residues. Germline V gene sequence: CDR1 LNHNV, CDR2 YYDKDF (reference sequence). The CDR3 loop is CATSRRPGDRGGSGNTIYF. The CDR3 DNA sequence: TGTGCCACCAGCAGGAGACCCGGGGACAGGGGCGGCTCTGGAAACACCATATATTTT.

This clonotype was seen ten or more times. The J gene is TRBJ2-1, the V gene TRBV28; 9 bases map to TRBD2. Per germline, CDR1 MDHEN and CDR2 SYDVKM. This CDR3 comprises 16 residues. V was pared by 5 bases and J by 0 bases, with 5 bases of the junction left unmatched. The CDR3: CASSRLAEHSYNEQFF. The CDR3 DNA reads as TGTGCCAGCAGTAGACTAGCGGAACACTCCTACAATGAGCAGTTCTTC.

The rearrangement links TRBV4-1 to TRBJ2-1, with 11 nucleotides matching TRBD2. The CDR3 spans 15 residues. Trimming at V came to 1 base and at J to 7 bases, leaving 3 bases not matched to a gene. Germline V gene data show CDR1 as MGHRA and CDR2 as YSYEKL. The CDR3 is CASSQALAGGNEQFF. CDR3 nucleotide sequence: TGCGCCAGCAGCCAAGCTCTAGCGGGAGGAAATGAGCAGTTCTTC.

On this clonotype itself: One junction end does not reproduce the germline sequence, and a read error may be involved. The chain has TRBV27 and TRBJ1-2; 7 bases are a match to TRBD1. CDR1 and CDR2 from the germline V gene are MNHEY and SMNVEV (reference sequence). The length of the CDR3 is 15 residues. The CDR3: CASSLRGGGYYSYTF. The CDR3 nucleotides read TGTGCCAGCAGTTTACGAGGGGGCGGCTACTATAGCTACACCTTC.

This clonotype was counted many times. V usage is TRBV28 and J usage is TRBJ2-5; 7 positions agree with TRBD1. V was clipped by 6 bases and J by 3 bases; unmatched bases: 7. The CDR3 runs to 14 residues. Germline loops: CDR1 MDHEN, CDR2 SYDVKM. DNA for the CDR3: TGTGCCAGCAGCCCACACGGGACAGAAGAGACCCAGTACTTC. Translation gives CASSPHGTEETQYF.

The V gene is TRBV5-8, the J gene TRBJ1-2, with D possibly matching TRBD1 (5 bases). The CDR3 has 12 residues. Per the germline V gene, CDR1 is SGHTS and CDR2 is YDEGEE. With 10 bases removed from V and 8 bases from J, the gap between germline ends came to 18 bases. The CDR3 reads CAGGASSRGYTF. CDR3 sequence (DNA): TGTGCCGGAGGGGCGTCCTCGCGGGGCTACACCTTC.

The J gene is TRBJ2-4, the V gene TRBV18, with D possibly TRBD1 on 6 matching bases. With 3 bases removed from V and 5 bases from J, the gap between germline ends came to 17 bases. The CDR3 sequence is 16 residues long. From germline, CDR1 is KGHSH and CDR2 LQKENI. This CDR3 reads CASSPPFGDKENIQYF. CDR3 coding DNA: TGTGCCAGCTCACCCCCCTTCGGGGACAAGGAAAACATTCAGTACTTC.